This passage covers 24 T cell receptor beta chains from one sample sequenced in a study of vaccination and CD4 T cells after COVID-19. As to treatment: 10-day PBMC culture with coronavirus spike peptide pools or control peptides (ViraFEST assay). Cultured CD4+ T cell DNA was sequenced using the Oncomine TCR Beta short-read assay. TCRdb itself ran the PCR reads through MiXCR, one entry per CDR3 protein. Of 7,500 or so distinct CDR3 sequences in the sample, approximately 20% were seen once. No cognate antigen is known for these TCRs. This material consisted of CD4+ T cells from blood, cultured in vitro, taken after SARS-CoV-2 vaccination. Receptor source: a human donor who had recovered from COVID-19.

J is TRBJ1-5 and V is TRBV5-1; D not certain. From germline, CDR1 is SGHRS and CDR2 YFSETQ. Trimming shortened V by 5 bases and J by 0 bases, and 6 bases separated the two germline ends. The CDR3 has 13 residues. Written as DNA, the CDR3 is TGCGCCAGCAGATCCAATAGCAATCAGCCCCAGCATTTT. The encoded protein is CASRSNSNQPQHF.

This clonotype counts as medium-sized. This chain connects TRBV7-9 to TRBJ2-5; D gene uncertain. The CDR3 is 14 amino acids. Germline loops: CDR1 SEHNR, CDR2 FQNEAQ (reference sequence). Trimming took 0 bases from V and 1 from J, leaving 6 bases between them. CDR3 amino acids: CASSLAATQETQYF. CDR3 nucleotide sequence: TGTGCCAGCAGCTTAGCGGCTACCCAAGAGACCCAGTACTTC.

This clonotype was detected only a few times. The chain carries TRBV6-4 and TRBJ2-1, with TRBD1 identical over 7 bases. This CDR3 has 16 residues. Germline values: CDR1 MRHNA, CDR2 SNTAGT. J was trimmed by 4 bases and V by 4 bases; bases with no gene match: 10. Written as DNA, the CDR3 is TGTGCCAGCAGTGCTCAACCGGGACAGCAGTACAATGAGCAGTTCTTC. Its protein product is CASSAQPGQQYNEQFF.

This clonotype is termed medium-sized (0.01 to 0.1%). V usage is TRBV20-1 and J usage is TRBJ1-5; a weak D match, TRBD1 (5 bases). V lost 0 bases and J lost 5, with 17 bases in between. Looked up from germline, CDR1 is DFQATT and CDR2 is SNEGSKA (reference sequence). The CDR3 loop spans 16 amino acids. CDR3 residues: CSARDRGGRVHQPQHF. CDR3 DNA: TGCAGTGCTAGAGATCGCGGGGGTAGAGTCCATCAGCCCCAGCATTTT.

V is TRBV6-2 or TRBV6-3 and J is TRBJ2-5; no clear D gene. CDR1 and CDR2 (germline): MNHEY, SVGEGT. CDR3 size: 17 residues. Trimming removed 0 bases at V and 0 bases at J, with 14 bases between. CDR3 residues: CASSYSLSLADQETQYF. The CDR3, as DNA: TGTGCCAGCAGTTACTCCCTCTCGCTGGCGGACCAAGAGACCCAGTACTTC.

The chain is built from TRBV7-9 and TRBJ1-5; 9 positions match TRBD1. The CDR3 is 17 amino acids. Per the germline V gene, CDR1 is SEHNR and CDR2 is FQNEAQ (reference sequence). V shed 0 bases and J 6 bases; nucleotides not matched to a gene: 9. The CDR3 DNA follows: TGTGCCAGCAGCTTAGCTTCCGGGACAGGGTTGGGTCAGCCCCAGCATTTT. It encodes CASSLASGTGLGQPQHF.

CDR3 sequence: CASSSPGTSGYNEQFF. CDR3 in DNA: TGTGCCAGCAGCTCGCCCGGGACTAGCGGATACAATGAGCAGTTCTTC. V usage is TRBV27 and J usage is TRBJ2-1; 11 bases align to TRBD2. Germline V CDR1 and CDR2: MNHEY, SMNVEV (reference sequence). The junction had 8 bases not matched to a gene; V was cut back by 6 bases and J by 4 bases. This CDR3 is built from 16 residues.

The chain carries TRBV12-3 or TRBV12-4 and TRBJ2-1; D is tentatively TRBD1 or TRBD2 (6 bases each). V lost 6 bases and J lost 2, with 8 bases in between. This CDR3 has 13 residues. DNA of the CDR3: TGTGCCAGCAGGCGGGACACCTACAATGAGCAGTTCTTC. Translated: CASRRDTYNEQFF.

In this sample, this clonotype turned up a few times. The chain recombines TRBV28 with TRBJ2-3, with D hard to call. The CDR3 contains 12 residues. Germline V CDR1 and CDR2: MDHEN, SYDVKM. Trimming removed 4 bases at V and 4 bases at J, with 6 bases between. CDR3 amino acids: CASSSNADTQYF. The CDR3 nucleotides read TGTGCCAGCAGTTCGAACGCAGATACGCAGTATTTT.

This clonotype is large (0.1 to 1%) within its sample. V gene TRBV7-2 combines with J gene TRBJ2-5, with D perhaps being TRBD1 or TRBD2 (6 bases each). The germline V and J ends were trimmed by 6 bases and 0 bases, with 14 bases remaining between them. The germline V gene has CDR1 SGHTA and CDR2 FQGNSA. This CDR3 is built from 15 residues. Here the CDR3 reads CASRPGAVYQETQYF. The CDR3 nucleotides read TGTGCCAGCAGACCGGGGGCTGTGTACCAAGAGACCCAGTACTTC.

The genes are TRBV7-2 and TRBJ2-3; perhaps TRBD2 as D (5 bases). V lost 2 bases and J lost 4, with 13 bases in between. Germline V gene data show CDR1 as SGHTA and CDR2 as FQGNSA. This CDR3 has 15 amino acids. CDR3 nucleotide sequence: TGTGCCAGCAGCTTATTTTCGGGATCTCCAGATACGCAGTATTTT. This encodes CASSLFSGSPDTQYF.

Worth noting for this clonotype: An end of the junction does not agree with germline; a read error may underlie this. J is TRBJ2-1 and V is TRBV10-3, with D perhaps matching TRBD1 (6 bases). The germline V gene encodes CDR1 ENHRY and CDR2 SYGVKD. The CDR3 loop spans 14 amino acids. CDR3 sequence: CAISESFWRAGESF. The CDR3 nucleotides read TGTGCCATCAGTGAGTCCTTTTGGAGAGCAGGGGAGAGCTTC.

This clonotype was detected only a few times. The CDR3 coding sequence is TGTGCCAGCAGCTTAGCTGGATCGGACACTGAAGCTTTCTTT. It yields the protein CASSLAGSDTEAFF. V is TRBV7-2 and J is TRBJ1-1, with D hard to call. Germline V gives CDR1 SGHTA, CDR2 FQGNSA. Trimming removed 0 bases at V and 3 bases at J, with 8 bases between. The CDR3 is 14 residues long. The full variable domain, completed using reference TRBV7-2 and TRBJ1-1, is GAGVSQSPSNKVTEKGKDVELRCDPISGHTALYWYRQSLGQGLEFLIYFQGNSAPDKSGLPSDRFSAERTGGSVSTLTIQRTQQEDSAVYLCASSLAGSDTEAFFGQGTRLTVV.

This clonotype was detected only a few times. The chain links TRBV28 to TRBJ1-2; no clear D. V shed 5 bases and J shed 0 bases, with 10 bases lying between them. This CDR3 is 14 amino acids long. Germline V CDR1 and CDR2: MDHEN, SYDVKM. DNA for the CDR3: TGTGCCAGCAGTCAAGGTGCAACTAACTATGGCTACACCTTC. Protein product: CASSQGATNYGYTF.

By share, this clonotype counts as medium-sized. As DNA, the CDR3 is TGTGCCAGCAGCTTAACGGACAGGGGAGAGGGCCAAGAGACCCAGTACTTC. Translating gives CASSLTDRGEGQETQYF. The rearrangement links TRBV7-6 to TRBJ2-5; 9 bases align to TRBD1. The CDR3 spans 17 residues. V was pared by 2 bases and J by 1 base, with 8 bases of the junction left unmatched. The germline gives CDR1 SGHVS, CDR2 FNYEAQ.

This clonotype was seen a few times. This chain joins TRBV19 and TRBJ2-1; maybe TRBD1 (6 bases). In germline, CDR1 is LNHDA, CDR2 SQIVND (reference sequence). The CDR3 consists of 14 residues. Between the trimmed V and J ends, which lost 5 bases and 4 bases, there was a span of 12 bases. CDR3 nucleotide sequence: TGTGCCAGTAGTGCCTCTAGGGGGTACAATGAGCAGTTCTTC. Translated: CASSASRGYNEQFF.

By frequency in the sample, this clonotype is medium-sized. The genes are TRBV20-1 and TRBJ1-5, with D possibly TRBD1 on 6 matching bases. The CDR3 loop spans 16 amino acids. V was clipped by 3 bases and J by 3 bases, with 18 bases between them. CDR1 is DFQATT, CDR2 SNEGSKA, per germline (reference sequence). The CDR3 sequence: CSARNPGGGYNQPQHF. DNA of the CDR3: TGCAGTGCTAGGAACCCGGGGGGGGGCTACAATCAGCCCCAGCATTTT.

The chain's CDR3 is CAAKRRYENTEAFF. In DNA, the CDR3 is TGTGCCGCCAAGCGACGGTACGAGAACACTGAAGCTTTCTTT. This chain connects TRBV10-3 to TRBJ1-1; D uncertain. Trimming cost V 11 bases and J 1 base, with 17 bases left between them. From germline, CDR1 is ENHRY and CDR2 SYGVKD. The CDR3 has 14 amino acids.

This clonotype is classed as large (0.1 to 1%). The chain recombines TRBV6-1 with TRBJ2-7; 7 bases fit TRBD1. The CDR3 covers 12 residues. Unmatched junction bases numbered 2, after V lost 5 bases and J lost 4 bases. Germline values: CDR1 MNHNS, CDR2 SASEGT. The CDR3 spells CASSTGQYEQYF. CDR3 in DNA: TGTGCCAGCAGTACGGGACAGTACGAGCAGTACTTC.

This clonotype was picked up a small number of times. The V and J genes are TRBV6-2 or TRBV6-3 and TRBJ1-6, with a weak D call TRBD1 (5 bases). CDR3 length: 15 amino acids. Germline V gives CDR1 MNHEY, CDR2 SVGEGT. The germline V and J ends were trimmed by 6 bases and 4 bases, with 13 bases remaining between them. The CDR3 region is CASRSGQTYNSPLHF. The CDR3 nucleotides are TGTGCCAGCAGATCCGGACAAACTTATAATTCACCCCTCCACTTT.

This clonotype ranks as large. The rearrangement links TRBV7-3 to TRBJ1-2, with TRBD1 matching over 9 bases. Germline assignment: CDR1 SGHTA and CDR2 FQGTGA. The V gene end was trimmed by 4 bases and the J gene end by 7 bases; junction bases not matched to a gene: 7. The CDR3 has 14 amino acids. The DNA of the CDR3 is TGTGCCAGCAGCTCGGGACAGGGATCGTTTGGCTACACCTTC. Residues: CASSSGQGSFGYTF.

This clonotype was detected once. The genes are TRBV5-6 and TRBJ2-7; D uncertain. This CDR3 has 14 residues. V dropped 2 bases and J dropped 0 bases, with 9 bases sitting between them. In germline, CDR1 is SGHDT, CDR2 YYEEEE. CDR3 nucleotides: TGTGCCAGCAGCTTTCCAGCTGGCTCCTACGAGCAGTACTTC. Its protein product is CASSFPAGSYEQYF.

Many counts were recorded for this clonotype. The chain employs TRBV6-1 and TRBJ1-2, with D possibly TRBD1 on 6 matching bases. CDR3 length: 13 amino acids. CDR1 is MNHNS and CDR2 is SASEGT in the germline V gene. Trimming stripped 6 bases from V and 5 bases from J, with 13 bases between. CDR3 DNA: TGTGCCAGCAGACCACAGGGAGGGTATGGCTACACCTTC. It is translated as CASRPQGGYGYTF.

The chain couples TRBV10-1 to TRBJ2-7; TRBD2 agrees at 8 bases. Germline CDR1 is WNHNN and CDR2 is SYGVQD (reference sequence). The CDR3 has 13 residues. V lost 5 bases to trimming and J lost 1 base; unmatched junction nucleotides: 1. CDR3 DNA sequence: TGCGCCAGCAGTAGCGGGGGTTCCTACGAGCAGTACTTC. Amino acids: CASSSGGSYEQYF.